The clone carrying this T cell receptor beta chain was seen more than once but under ten times. Its target is not known. The data are from a study of T-cell memory formation after mild COVID-19. Across the study: The two donors had largely donor-specific TCR clusters. Study-level results: Second-wave clones with a day 37 peak had unconfirmed SARS-CoV-2 specificity. Contracting clones from day 15 to 85 had balanced CD4/CD8; later expanders favoured CD4+.

TCRdb redid the calling of the 5' RACE reads with MiXCR, one entry per CDR3 protein. The data show roughly 220,000 distinct CDR3 sequences, 7.5% to 10% seen once. V was clipped by 1 base and J by 6 bases; unmatched bases: 8. Per germline, CDR1 LGHNA and CDR2 YNFKEQ. The CDR3 is made up of 16 amino acids. V usage is TRBV4-2 and J usage is TRBJ1-5; 8 bases map to TRBD1. This sequence was found in a man younger than 35 who had mild COVID-19 (a few samples of this study predate the infection). Cell type and time point are not known. Input material: PBMCs or a T cell subset sorted from them (not recorded which). CDR3 DNA: TGTGCCAGCAGCCAAGTGGGACAGGATAGGAGTCAGCCCCAGCATTTT. This encodes CASSQVGQDRSQPQHF.